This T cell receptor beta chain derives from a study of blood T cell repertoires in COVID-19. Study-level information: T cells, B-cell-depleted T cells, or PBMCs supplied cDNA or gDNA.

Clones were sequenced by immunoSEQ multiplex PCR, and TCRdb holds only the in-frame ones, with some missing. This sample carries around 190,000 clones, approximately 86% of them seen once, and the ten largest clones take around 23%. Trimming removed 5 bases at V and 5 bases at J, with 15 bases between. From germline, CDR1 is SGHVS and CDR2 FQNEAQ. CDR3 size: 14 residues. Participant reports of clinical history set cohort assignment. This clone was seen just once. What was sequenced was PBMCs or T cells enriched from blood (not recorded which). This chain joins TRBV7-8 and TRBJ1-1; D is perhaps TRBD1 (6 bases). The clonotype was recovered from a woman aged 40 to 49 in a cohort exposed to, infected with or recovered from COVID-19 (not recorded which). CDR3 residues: CASSVRGRGTEAFF. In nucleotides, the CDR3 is TGTGCCAGCAGCGTCAGGGGAAGGGGGACTGAAGCTTTCTTT.